This is a list of T cell receptor beta chains from one sample in a study of esophageal squamous cell carcinoma under preoperative chemotherapy. TCRdb reprocessed the PCR reads via MiXCR and lists one record per CDR3 protein. The table has about 9,300 distinct CDR3 sequences, about 51% seen once; the top ten hold 14%. The sample was taken from a patient given preoperative chemotherapy. Receptors were obtained from a human donor with esophageal squamous cell carcinoma. The donor label of this sample is uncertain. Both conserved end residues are part of each CDR3. The order of the fields is CDR3 protein, CDR3 DNA, D gene, J gene, clone size, V gene. The D gene is left open where the match is weak. Part of the rows lack a size; the others show once, few, many or a class for expanded clones.

CDR3 protein: CASSFHGGNEQFF; CDR3 DNA: TGTGCCAGCAGTTTCCATGGGGGGAATGAGCAGTTCTTC; D gene: .; J gene: TRBJ2-1; clone size: .; V gene: TRBV27
CDR3 protein: CASSLARAGVGTDTQYF; CDR3 DNA: TGTGCCAGCAGTTTAGCGAGGGCGGGAGTGGGCACAGATACGCAGTATTTT; D gene: TRBD2; J gene: TRBJ2-3; clone size: many; V gene: TRBV12-3/TRBV12-4
CDR3 protein: CASSYSPPRGSPLHF; CDR3 DNA: TGTGCCAGCAGTTACTCCCCCCCCCGGGGCTCACCCCTCCACTTT; D gene: .; J gene: TRBJ1-6; clone size: many; V gene: TRBV6-5
CDR3 protein: CSARGGGERQPQHF; CDR3 DNA: TGCAGTGCTAGAGGAGGTGGGGAACGACAGCCCCAGCATTTT; D gene: .; J gene: TRBJ1-5; clone size: many; V gene: TRBV20-1
CDR3 protein: CASSYRGYTGEQYF; CDR3 DNA: TGTGCCAGCAGTTACCGGGGCTACACCGGGGAGCAGTATTTT; D gene: .; J gene: TRBJ2-3; clone size: .; V gene: TRBV6-5
CDR3 protein: CASSYTSRDRGLTTDTQYF; CDR3 DNA: TGTGCCAGCAGTTACACCTCAAGGGACAGGGGTTTGACGACAGATACGCAGTATTTT; D gene: TRBD1; J gene: TRBJ2-3; clone size: many; V gene: TRBV6-2/TRBV6-3
CDR3 protein: CASSLTGGDRGPHEQFF; CDR3 DNA: TGTGCCAGCAGTCTCACCGGCGGGGACAGGGGGCCTCACGAGCAGTTCTTC; D gene: TRBD1; J gene: TRBJ2-1; clone size: .; V gene: TRBV12-3/TRBV12-4
CDR3 protein: CASSPAWTVAADTQYF; CDR3 DNA: TGTGCCAGCAGCCCGGCCTGGACAGTCGCCGCAGATACGCAGTATTTT; D gene: .; J gene: TRBJ2-3; clone size: .; V gene: TRBV7-2
CDR3 protein: CASSYGRADEQFF; CDR3 DNA: TGTGCCAGCAGTTATGGCAGGGCGGATGAGCAGTTCTTC; D gene: .; J gene: TRBJ2-1; clone size: few; V gene: TRBV6-5
CDR3 protein: CASSSDTSSYEQYF; CDR3 DNA: TGTGCCAGCAGCTCGGACACAAGCTCCTACGAGCAGTACTTC; D gene: .; J gene: TRBJ2-7; clone size: few; V gene: TRBV11-3
CDR3 protein: CASSGGTEAFF; CDR3 DNA: TGTGCCAGTTCAGGGGGCACTGAAGCTTTCTTT; D gene: TRBD1; J gene: TRBJ1-1; clone size: .; V gene: TRBV6-1
CDR3 protein: CASSPALGGSHEQYF; CDR3 DNA: TGTGCCAGCAGCCCCGCCCTCGGCGGGAGCCACGAGCAGTACTTC; D gene: TRBD2; J gene: TRBJ2-7; clone size: many; V gene: TRBV7-6
CDR3 protein: CASLGGLGTDTQYF; CDR3 DNA: TGTGCCAGCTTAGGGGGACTAGGGACAGATACGCAGTATTTT; D gene: TRBD2; J gene: TRBJ2-3; clone size: .; V gene: TRBV6-1
CDR3 protein: CASSGTEGETQYF; CDR3 DNA: TGTGCCAGCAGTGGGACAGAAGGGGAGACCCAGTACTTC; D gene: .; J gene: TRBJ2-5; clone size: .; V gene: TRBV6-1
CDR3 protein: CASRSTGRGSPLHF; CDR3 DNA: TGTGCCAGCAGATCGACAGGGCGGGGTTCACCCCTCCACTTT; D gene: TRBD1; J gene: TRBJ1-6; clone size: .; V gene: TRBV6-1
CDR3 protein: CASSTSPGQGNEKLFF; CDR3 DNA: TGTGCCAGCAGCACCTCACCGGGACAGGGAAATGAAAAACTGTTTTTT; D gene: TRBD1; J gene: TRBJ1-4; clone size: many; V gene: TRBV12-3/TRBV12-4
CDR3 protein: CASRLRYNEQFF; CDR3 DNA: TGTGCCAGCAGACTAAGGTACAATGAGCAGTTCTTC; D gene: .; J gene: TRBJ2-1; clone size: many; V gene: TRBV12-3/TRBV12-4